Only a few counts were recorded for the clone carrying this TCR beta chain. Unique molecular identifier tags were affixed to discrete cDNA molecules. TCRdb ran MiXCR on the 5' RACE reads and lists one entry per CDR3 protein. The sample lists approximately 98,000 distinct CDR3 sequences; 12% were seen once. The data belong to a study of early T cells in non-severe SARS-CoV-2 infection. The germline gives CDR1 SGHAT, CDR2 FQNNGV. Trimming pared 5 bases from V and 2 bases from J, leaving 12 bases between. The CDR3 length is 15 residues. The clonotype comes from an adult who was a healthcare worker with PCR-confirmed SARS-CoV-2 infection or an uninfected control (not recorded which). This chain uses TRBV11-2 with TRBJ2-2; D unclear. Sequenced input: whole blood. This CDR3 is CASSGWLLNTGELFF. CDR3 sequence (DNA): TGTGCCAGCAGCGGTTGGCTCCTTAACACCGGGGAGCTGTTTTTT.